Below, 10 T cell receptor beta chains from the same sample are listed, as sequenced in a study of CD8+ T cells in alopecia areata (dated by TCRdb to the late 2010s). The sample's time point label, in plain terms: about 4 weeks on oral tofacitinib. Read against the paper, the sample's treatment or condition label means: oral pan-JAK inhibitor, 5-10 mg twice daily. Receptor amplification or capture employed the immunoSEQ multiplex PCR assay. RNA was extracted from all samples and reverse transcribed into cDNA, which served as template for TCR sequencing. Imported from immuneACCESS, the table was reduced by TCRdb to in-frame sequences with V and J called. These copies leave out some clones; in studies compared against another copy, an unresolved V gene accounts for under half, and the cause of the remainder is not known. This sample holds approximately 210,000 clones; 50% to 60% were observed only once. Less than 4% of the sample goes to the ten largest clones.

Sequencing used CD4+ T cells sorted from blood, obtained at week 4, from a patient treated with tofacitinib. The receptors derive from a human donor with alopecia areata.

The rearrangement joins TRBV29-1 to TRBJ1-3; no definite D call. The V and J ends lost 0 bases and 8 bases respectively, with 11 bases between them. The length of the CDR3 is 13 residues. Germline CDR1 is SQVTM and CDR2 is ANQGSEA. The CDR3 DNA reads TGCAGCGTTGAAGACCGTGTAGGTTACACCATATATTTT. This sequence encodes CSVEDRVGYTIYF.

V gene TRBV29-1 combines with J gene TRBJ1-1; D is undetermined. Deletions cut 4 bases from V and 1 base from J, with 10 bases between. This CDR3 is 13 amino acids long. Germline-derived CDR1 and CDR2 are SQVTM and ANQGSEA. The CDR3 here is CSVGQTRNTEAFF. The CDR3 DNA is TGCAGCGTTGGACAAACCAGGAACACTGAAGCTTTCTTT.

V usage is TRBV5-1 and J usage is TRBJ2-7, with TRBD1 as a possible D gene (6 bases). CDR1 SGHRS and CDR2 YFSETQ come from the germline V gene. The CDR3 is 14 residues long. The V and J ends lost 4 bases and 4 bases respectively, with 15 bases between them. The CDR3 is CASSKDSLGYEQYF. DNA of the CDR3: TGCGCCAGCAGCAAGGACAGCCTCGGGTACGAGCAGTACTTC.

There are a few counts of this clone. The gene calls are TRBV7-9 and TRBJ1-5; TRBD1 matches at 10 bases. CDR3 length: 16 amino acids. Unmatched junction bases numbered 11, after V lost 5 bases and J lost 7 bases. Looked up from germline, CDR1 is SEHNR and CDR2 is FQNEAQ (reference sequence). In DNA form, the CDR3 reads TGTGCCAGCAGCCCCGGGACAGGGGCCTCCGGCCAGCCCCAGCATTTT. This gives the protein CASSPGTGASGQPQHF.

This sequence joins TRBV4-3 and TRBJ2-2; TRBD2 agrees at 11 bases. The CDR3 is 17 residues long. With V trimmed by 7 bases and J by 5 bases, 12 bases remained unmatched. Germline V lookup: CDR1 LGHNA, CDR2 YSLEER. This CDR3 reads CASTPGLAVLFTGELFF. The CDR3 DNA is TGCGCCAGCACCCCGGGACTAGCGGTATTATTTACCGGGGAGCTGTTTTTT.

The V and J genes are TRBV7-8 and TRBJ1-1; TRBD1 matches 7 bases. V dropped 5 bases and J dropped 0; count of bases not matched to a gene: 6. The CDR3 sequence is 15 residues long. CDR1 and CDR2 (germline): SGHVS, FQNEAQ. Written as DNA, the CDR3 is TGTGCCAGCAGCCCTTGGGACAGCCTGAACACTGAAGCTTTCTTT. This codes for CASSPWDSLNTEAFF.

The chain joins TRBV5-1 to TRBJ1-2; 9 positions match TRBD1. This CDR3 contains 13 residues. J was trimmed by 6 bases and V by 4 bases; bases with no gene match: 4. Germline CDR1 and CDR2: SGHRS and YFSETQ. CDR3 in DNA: TGCGCCAGCAGCGTGGGACAGGGAAATGGCTACACCTTC. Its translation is CASSVGQGNGYTF.

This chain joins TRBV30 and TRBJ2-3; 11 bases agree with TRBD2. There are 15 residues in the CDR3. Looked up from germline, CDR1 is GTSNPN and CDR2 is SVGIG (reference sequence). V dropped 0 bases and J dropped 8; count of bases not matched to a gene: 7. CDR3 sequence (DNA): TGTGCCTGGAGTGTACTAGCGGGGGTCGCTGGTACGCAGTATTTT. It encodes CAWSVLAGVAGTQYF.

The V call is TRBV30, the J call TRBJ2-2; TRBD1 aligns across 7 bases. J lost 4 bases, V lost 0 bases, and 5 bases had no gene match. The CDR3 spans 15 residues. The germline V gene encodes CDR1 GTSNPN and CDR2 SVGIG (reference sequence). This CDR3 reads CAWSVRGPGTGELFF. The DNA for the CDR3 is TGTGCCTGGAGTGTAAGGGGGCCGGGCACCGGGGAGCTGTTTTTT. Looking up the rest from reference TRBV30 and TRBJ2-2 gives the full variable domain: SQTIHQWPATLVQPVGSPLSLECTVEGTSNPNLYWYRQAAGRGLQLLFYSVGIGQISSEVPQNLSASRPQDRQFILSSKKLLLSDSGFYLCAWSVRGPGTGELFFGEGSRLTVL.

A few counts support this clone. The CDR3 reads CSGRVGGPYPTNEKLFF. The CDR3 DNA reads TGCAGCGGAAGAGTCGGGGGGCCGTATCCAACTAATGAAAAACTGTTTTTT. J is TRBJ1-4 and V is TRBV29-1; tentative D call: TRBD1 (6 bases). The CDR3 runs 17 residues. Trimming pared 7 bases from V and 0 bases from J, leaving 21 bases between. CDR1 is SQVTM and CDR2 is ANQGSEA in the germline V gene.